A selection of T cell receptor beta chains follows, all from one sample in a study of beta chain features in type 1 diabetes. The method was immunoSEQ multiplex PCR; TCRdb's version includes in-frame clones alone and lacks a portion of them. The table has some 44,000 clones, approximately 53% seen once. Input material: stem cell memory CD4+ T cells from blood. The source is a woman aged 30 to 39 in good health. CDR3s include the opening cysteine and the closing phenylalanine or tryptophan. Each record gives: CDR3 length, clone size, V gene, D gene, J gene, CDR3 protein, CDR3 DNA. D genes are given only for firm matches. Clone size is shown for a subset of rows, as once, few, many or a class of expanded clone.

cdr3_length: 15; clone_size: -; v_call: TRBV5-6; d_call: TRBD2; j_call: TRBJ2-1; cdr3_aa: CASSVDLAAYNEQFF; cdr3_nt: TGTGCCAGCAGCGTGGACCTAGCGGCCTACAATGAGCAGTTCTTC
cdr3_length: 14; clone_size: once; v_call: TRBV30; d_call: -; j_call: TRBJ1-2; cdr3_aa: CAWSVPVTNYGYTF; cdr3_nt: TGTGCCTGGAGTGTACCGGTTACTAACTATGGCTACACCTTC
cdr3_length: 15; clone_size: once; v_call: TRBV27; d_call: TRBD1; j_call: TRBJ1-2; cdr3_aa: CASSGRDSSNYGYTF; cdr3_nt: TGTGCCAGCAGTGGAAGGGACAGCTCTAACTATGGCTACACCTTC
cdr3_length: 19; clone_size: -; v_call: TRBV7-6; d_call: TRBD2; j_call: TRBJ2-3; cdr3_aa: CASSLLAPGLAGITDTQYF; cdr3_nt: TGTGCCAGCAGCTTGCTGGCGCCCGGGCTAGCGGGGATAACAGATACGCAGTATTTT
cdr3_length: 15; clone_size: -; v_call: TRBV28; d_call: -; j_call: TRBJ2-7; cdr3_aa: CASNGGDEMATEQYF; cdr3_nt: TGTGCCAGCAACGGAGGGGACGAAATGGCTACCGAGCAGTACTTC
cdr3_length: 16; clone_size: few; v_call: TRBV5-1; d_call: TRBD2; j_call: TRBJ2-1; cdr3_aa: CASSTGTSERVNEQFF; cdr3_nt: TGCGCCAGCAGCACCGGGACTAGCGAGAGGGTCAATGAGCAGTTCTTC
cdr3_length: 15; clone_size: -; v_call: TRBV7-2; d_call: TRBD2; j_call: TRBJ2-5; cdr3_aa: CASSLWTGGHGTQYF; cdr3_nt: TGTGCCAGCAGCTTATGGACGGGAGGGCACGGGACCCAGTACTTC
cdr3_length: 13; clone_size: once; v_call: TRBV7-2; d_call: -; j_call: TRBJ2-2; cdr3_aa: CASSKYSSGELFF; cdr3_nt: TGTGCCAGCAGCAAGTACTCTAGCGGGGAGCTGTTTTTT
cdr3_length: 17; clone_size: few; v_call: TRBV30; d_call: TRBD2; j_call: TRBJ2-1; cdr3_aa: CAWSILGGSGRENEQFF; cdr3_nt: TGTGCCTGGAGTATCCTCGGGGGTAGCGGGAGAGAGAATGAGCAGTTCTTC
cdr3_length: 15; clone_size: -; v_call: TRBV7-2; d_call: -; j_call: TRBJ1-5; cdr3_aa: CASSLEAVDNQPQHF; cdr3_nt: TGTGCCAGCAGCTTAGAGGCGGTCGATAATCAGCCCCAGCATTTT
cdr3_length: 14; clone_size: few; v_call: TRBV18; d_call: -; j_call: TRBJ2-7; cdr3_aa: CASSPLGSSYEQYF; cdr3_nt: TGTGCCAGCTCACCCCTCGGGAGCTCCTACGAGCAGTACTTC
cdr3_length: 15; clone_size: -; v_call: TRBV14; d_call: TRBD2; j_call: TRBJ2-1; cdr3_aa: CASSTGTSGSNEQFF; cdr3_nt: TGTGCCAGCAGCACCGGGACTAGCGGGAGTAATGAGCAGTTCTTC
cdr3_length: 15; clone_size: -; v_call: TRBV5-4; d_call: -; j_call: TRBJ2-1; cdr3_aa: CASSLSRERYNEQFF; cdr3_nt: TGTGCCAGCAGCTTGTCCCGGGAAAGGTACAATGAGCAGTTCTTC
cdr3_length: 15; clone_size: once; v_call: TRBV2; d_call: TRBD2; j_call: TRBJ2-5; cdr3_aa: CASSDWGGSKETQYF; cdr3_nt: TGTGCCAGCAGTGATTGGGGAGGGTCTAAAGAGACCCAGTACTTC
cdr3_length: 14; clone_size: -; v_call: TRBV30; d_call: TRBD2; j_call: TRBJ2-1; cdr3_aa: CAWSLAGAYNEQFF; cdr3_nt: TGTGCCTGGAGTTTAGCGGGTGCTTACAATGAGCAGTTCTTC
cdr3_length: 15; clone_size: once; v_call: TRBV7-3; d_call: -; j_call: TRBJ2-2; cdr3_aa: CASSSPPGGTGELFF; cdr3_nt: TGTGCCAGCAGCTCCCCCCCCGGGGGCACCGGGGAGCTGTTTTTT
cdr3_length: 15; clone_size: -; v_call: TRBV6-5; d_call: -; j_call: TRBJ2-1; cdr3_aa: CASSTDRGSYNEQFF; cdr3_nt: TGTGCCAGCAGTACAGACAGAGGCTCCTACAATGAGCAGTTCTTC
cdr3_length: 15; clone_size: once; v_call: TRBV6-5; d_call: TRBD2; j_call: TRBJ2-1; cdr3_aa: CASRLAGGSPNEQFF; cdr3_nt: TGTGCCAGCAGATTAGCGGGAGGTAGTCCGAATGAGCAGTTCTTC
cdr3_length: 12; clone_size: -; v_call: TRBV19; d_call: -; j_call: TRBJ2-5; cdr3_aa: CASSERAGQENF; cdr3_nt: TGTGCCAGTAGCGAGCGGGCTGGACAGGAGAACTTC
cdr3_length: 13; clone_size: -; v_call: TRBV10-3; d_call: TRBD1; j_call: TRBJ1-1; cdr3_aa: CAISVEQGTEAFF; cdr3_nt: TGTGCCATCAGTGTAGAACAGGGGACCGAAGCTTTCTTT
cdr3_length: 15; clone_size: -; v_call: TRBV7-8; d_call: TRBD2; j_call: TRBJ2-7; cdr3_aa: CASSLGGLGRYEQYF; cdr3_nt: TGTGCCAGCAGCTTAGGGGGACTAGGTCGCTACGAGCAGTACTTC
cdr3_length: 15; clone_size: -; v_call: TRBV2; d_call: TRBD2; j_call: TRBJ2-1; cdr3_aa: CASSEQAGAYNEQFF; cdr3_nt: TGTGCCAGCAGTGAGCAAGCGGGAGCCTACAATGAGCAGTTCTTC
cdr3_length: 16; clone_size: -; v_call: TRBV5-1; d_call: TRBD2; j_call: TRBJ2-2; cdr3_aa: CASSLSTGRATGELFF; cdr3_nt: TGCGCCAGCAGCTTAAGTACCGGGAGGGCCACCGGGGAGCTGTTTTTT
cdr3_length: 16; clone_size: -; v_call: TRBV7-2; d_call: TRBD2; j_call: TRBJ2-3; cdr3_aa: CASSLWEGGITDTQYF; cdr3_nt: TGTGCCAGCAGCTTATGGGAGGGAGGAATCACAGATACGCAGTATTTT
cdr3_length: 15; clone_size: -; v_call: TRBV7-3; d_call: TRBD1; j_call: TRBJ2-2; cdr3_aa: CASSLTGQGTGELFF; cdr3_nt: TGTGCCAGCAGCTTAACGGGACAGGGAACCGGGGAGCTGTTTTTT
cdr3_length: 13; clone_size: -; v_call: TRBV19; d_call: TRBD2; j_call: TRBJ2-3; cdr3_aa: CASSRRAGNTQYF; cdr3_nt: TGTGCCAGTAGTAGGCGAGCGGGGAATACGCAGTATTTT
cdr3_length: 15; clone_size: -; v_call: TRBV6-5; d_call: TRBD1; j_call: TRBJ2-1; cdr3_aa: CASSPGQGARNEQFF; cdr3_nt: TGTGCCAGCAGTCCAGGACAGGGGGCGCGGAATGAGCAGTTCTTC
cdr3_length: 15; clone_size: once; v_call: TRBV7-7; d_call: TRBD1; j_call: TRBJ2-2; cdr3_aa: CASSSGQGYTGELFF; cdr3_nt: TGTGCTAGCAGTTCGGGACAGGGGTACACCGGGGAGCTGTTTTTT
cdr3_length: 18; clone_size: once; v_call: TRBV7-6; d_call: TRBD1; j_call: TRBJ1-4; cdr3_aa: CASSPPLRQGVSNEKLFF; cdr3_nt: TGTGCCAGCAGCCCCCCTCTTAGACAGGGGGTTTCAAATGAAAAACTGTTTTTT
cdr3_length: 16; clone_size: few; v_call: TRBV5-6; d_call: TRBD2; j_call: TRBJ2-1; cdr3_aa: CASSYLTSGTYNEQFF; cdr3_nt: TGTGCCAGCAGCTACCTGACTAGCGGAACCTACAATGAGCAGTTCTTC
cdr3_length: 14; clone_size: -; v_call: TRBV28; d_call: -; j_call: TRBJ1-2; cdr3_aa: CASSFYGADYGYTF; cdr3_nt: TGTGCCAGCAGTTTTTATGGGGCTGACTATGGCTACACCTTC
cdr3_length: 15; clone_size: -; v_call: TRBV18; d_call: TRBD1; j_call: TRBJ1-5; cdr3_aa: CASSRGQGDRQPQHF; cdr3_nt: TGTGCCAGCTCACGGGGACAGGGTGATAGGCAGCCCCAGCATTTT
cdr3_length: 15; clone_size: -; v_call: TRBV6-5; d_call: -; j_call: TRBJ2-6; cdr3_aa: CASSYQGSGANVLTF; cdr3_nt: TGTGCCAGCAGTTACCAGGGCTCTGGGGCCAACGTCCTGACTTTC
cdr3_length: 14; clone_size: -; v_call: TRBV7-9; d_call: TRBD1; j_call: TRBJ1-1; cdr3_aa: CASSLQGVGTEAFF; cdr3_nt: TGTGCCAGCAGCCTCCAGGGGGTTGGCACTGAAGCTTTCTTT
cdr3_length: 16; clone_size: -; v_call: TRBV28; d_call: TRBD1; j_call: TRBJ2-5; cdr3_aa: CASSSQGQTYQETQYF; cdr3_nt: TGTGCCAGCAGTAGTCAGGGACAGACCTACCAAGAGACCCAGTACTTC
cdr3_length: 13; clone_size: -; v_call: TRBV4-1; d_call: -; j_call: TRBJ2-7; cdr3_aa: CASSQRDGYEQYF; cdr3_nt: TGCGCCAGCAGCCAGAGGGATGGCTACGAGCAGTACTTC
cdr3_length: 15; clone_size: -; v_call: TRBV5-1; d_call: TRBD2; j_call: TRBJ2-1; cdr3_aa: CASSLALAGINEQFF; cdr3_nt: TGCGCCAGCAGCTTGGCGCTAGCGGGTATTAATGAGCAGTTCTTC
cdr3_length: 15; clone_size: -; v_call: TRBV11-2; d_call: TRBD2; j_call: TRBJ2-7; cdr3_aa: CASSSISGRGHEQYF; cdr3_nt: TGTGCCAGCAGTTCCATTAGCGGGAGAGGGCACGAGCAGTACTTC
cdr3_length: 14; clone_size: few; v_call: TRBV7-3; d_call: -; j_call: TRBJ2-3; cdr3_aa: CASSLPGITDTQYF; cdr3_nt: TGTGCCAGCAGCTTACCAGGGATCACAGATACGCAGTATTTT